The sequence of this TCR beta chain was determined in a study of T cells in Graves' hyperthyroidism and ophthalmopathy. Amplification targeted TCR beta CDR3 regions from RNA transcripts. With the HTBI primer set, the TCR CDR3 went through a first round of RT-PCR. TCRdb ran MiXCR on the multiplex PCR reads and lists one entry per CDR3 protein. The table includes 500,000 to 550,000 distinct CDR3 sequences, less than 25% detected once. This clonotype occurred many times. Patients between 18 and 65 years old had hyperthyroidism, newly diagnosed and lasting under 2 months. In making diagnoses, clinical symptoms, serum thyroxine and TRAb, thyroid ultrasound and orbital computed tomography were all used. The source material was blood. The clonotype originates from a man aged 18 to 29 with Graves' hyperthyroidism.

The CDR3 loop reads CASSLALAGGQETQYF. The CDR3 DNA is TGCGCCAGCAGCTTGGCCTTAGCGGGGGGCCAAGAGACCCAGTACTTC. The chain links TRBV5-1 to TRBJ2-5; 10 nucleotides match TRBD2. Losses at the gene ends were 0 bases for V and 1 base for J; bases not matched to a gene: 3. This CDR3 contains 16 residues. The V gene's germline CDR1 is SGHRS and CDR2 YFSETQ.